This T cell receptor beta chain was profiled in a study of CD8 T cells in ankylosing spondylitis. General study points: Disease-linked clones reportedly showed significant enrichment in matched ankylosing spondylitis synovial fluid. Clones linked with disease were CD8+ and fairly uncommon in the peripheral blood.

The CDR3 spans 15 residues. Trimming took 10 bases from V and 6 from J; bases not matched to a gene: 12. Germline lookup yields CDR1 MNHEY and CDR2 SVGEGT. Note on this clonotype: As yet, its antigen is unknown.

TCRdb independently ran MiXCR on the 5' RACE reads; one entry per CDR3 protein. The sample lists fewer than 200,000 distinct CDR3 sequences; 15% to 20% were seen once. The sequenced sample was blood, either unsorted or a sorted T cell fraction (not recorded which). This sequence was found in a male donor under 30 with ankylosing spondylitis or in good health (not recorded which). The chain uses TRBV6-2 or TRBV6-3 and TRBJ2-4; 10 positions agree with TRBD2. The CDR3 bases are TGTGCCACCGAGAGCGGGAGGGCGTCGCGAAACATTCAGTACTTC. Protein product: CATESGRASRNIQYF.